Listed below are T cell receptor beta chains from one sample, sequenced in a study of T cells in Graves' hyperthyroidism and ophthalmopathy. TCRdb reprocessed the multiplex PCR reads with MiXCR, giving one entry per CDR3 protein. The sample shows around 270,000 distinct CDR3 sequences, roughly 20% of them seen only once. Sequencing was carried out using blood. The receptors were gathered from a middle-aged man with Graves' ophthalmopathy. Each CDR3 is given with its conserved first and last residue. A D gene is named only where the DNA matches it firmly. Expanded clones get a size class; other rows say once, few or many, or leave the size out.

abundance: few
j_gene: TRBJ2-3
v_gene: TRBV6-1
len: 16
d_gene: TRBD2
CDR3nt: TGTGCCAGCAGTGGACTAGCGGGAGCGAGCACAGATACGCAGTATTTT
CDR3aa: CASSGLAGASTDTQYF

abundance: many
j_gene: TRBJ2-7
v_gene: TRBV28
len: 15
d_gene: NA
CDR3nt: TGTGCCAGCAGTTTCCGCTGGGTAGTTTCCTACGAGCAGTACTTC
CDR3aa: CASSFRWVVSYEQYF

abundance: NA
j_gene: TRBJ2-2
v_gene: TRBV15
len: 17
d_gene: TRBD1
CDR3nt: TGTGCCACCAGCAGAGATTTCGGCAGGGGGCGGGCCGGGGAGCTGTTTTTT
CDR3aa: CATSRDFGRGRAGELFF

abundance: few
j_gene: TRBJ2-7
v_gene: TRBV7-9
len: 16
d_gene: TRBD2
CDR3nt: TGTGCCAGCAGCTCCAGCACGGGACTAGTCTCCTACGAGCAGTACTTC
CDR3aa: CASSSSTGLVSYEQYF

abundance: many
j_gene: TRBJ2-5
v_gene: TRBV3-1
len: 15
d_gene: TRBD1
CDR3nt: TGTGCCAGCAGTCAACTCTTGACAGGGGTAGAGACCCAGTACTTC
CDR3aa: CASSQLLTGVETQYF

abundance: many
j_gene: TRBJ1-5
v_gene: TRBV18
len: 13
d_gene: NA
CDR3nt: TGTGCCAGCTCACCAGGGGAGTCTCAGGCCCAGCATTTT
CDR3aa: CASSPGESQAQHF

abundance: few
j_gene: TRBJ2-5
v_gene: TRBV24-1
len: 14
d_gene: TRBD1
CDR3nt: TGTGCCACCAGTGATCGGACAGGGGTTGGGACCCAGTACTTC
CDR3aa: CATSDRTGVGTQYF

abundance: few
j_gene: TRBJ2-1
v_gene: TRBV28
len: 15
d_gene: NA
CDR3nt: TGTGCCAGCAGTTTACTTGGGTACGGCTCCAATGAGCAGTTCTTC
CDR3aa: CASSLLGYGSNEQFF

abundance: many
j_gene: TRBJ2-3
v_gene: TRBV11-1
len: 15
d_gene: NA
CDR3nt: TGTGCCAGCAGCTTAGGTCGTACAGGAACAGATACGCAGTATTTT
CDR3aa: CASSLGRTGTDTQYF

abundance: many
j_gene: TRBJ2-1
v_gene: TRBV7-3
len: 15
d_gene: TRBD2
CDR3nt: TGTGCCAGCAGTTGGACTAGCGGAGGGTACAATGAGCAGTTCTTC
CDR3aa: CASSWTSGGYNEQFF

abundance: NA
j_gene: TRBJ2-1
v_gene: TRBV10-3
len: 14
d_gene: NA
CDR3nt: TGTGCCATCATGCCTAGCGCAACCTACAATGAGCAGTTCTTC
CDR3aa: CAIMPSATYNEQFF

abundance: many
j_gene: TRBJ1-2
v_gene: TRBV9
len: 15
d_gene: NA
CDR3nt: TGTGCCAGCAGCTCCTCCCGGGAAGGCTTGGATGGCTACACCTTC
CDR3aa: CASSSSREGLDGYTF

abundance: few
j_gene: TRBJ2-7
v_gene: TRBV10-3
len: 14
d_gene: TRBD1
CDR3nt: TGTGCCATCGGTCCTGGGACAGCCTCCTACGAGCAGTACTTC
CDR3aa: CAIGPGTASYEQYF

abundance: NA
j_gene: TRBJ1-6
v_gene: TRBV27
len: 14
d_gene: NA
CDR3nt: TGTGCCAGCAGAAGGTCTGGTTATAATTCACCCCTCCACTTT
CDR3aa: CASRRSGYNSPLHF

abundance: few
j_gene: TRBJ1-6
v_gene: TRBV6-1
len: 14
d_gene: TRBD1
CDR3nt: TGTGCCAGTACCAAGACAGGGGGTAATTCACCCCTCCACTTT
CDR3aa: CASTKTGGNSPLHF

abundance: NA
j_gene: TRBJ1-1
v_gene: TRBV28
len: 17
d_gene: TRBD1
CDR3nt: TGCGCCAGCAGTTCGCCGGGACAGGGGGCTGAGAACACTAAAGCTTTCTTT
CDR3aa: CASSSPGQGAENTKAFF